This T cell receptor beta chain was identified in a study of T cell responses to AZD1222 COVID-19 vaccine. Study results and caveats: Repertoires were obtained only post-peak T cell response.

Germline CDR1 is SEHNR and CDR2 is FQNEAQ (reference sequence). This CDR3 has 17 residues. The junction had 9 bases not matched to a gene; V was cut back by 4 bases and J by 0 bases. Produced via immunoSEQ multiplex PCR; TCRdb's table is partial and in-frame only. This sample has 50,000 to 65,000 clones; 75% to 90% occur once, and the top ten carry about 7%. A remark on this clone: What it binds is unknown.

This sequence originates from an adult who received the AZD1222 COVID-19 vaccine. The chain combines TRBV7-9 with TRBJ2-4; 7 nucleotides line up with TRBD1. The specimen comprised peripheral blood, sampled 28 days after the second AZD1222 dose. CDR3 sequence (DNA): TGTGCCAGCAGCTCCATAACAGGGGAAAGAGCCAAAAACATTCAGTACTTC. Residues: CASSSITGERAKNIQYF.